Following are 26 T cell receptor beta chains from one sample sequenced in a study of CD8+CD57+ T cells in acquired aplastic anemia. The use of genomic DNA as template underpinned the TCR beta VDJ and CDR3 profiling. One entry per CDR3 protein, called by TCRdb with MiXCR from the reads. The table shows hundreds of thousands of distinct CDR3 sequences, with 65% to 80% occurring only once. Sequencing was performed on sorted CD4+, CD8+, or CD8+CD57+ T cells (not recorded which) from PBMCs. Every receptor here comes from a human donor in good health, serving as a control.

This clonotype was counted ten times or more. The V gene is TRBV10-2, the J gene TRBJ2-7, with TRBD2 matching 11 bases. Germline V gene data show CDR1 as WSHSY and CDR2 as SAAADI. With 9 bases clipped from V and 4 bases from J, the junction kept 5 bases outside the gene matches. The CDR3 covers 13 residues. CDR3: CASSTSGIYEQYF. The CDR3 DNA follows: TGCGCCAGTTCGACTAGCGGGATTTACGAGCAGTACTTC.

V usage is TRBV20-1 and J usage is TRBJ1-3; D uncertain. CDR3 size: 14 residues. V was pared by 6 bases and J by 0 bases, with 12 bases between. Germline-derived CDR1 and CDR2 are DFQATT and SNEGSKA (reference sequence). CDR3 sequence reads: CSASGTDSGNTIYF. For the CDR3, the DNA is TGCAGTGCCTCTGGTACAGACTCTGGAAACACCATATATTTT.

Note on this clonotype: A much bigger clone sits one base away, suggesting this may be a read error. This chain uses TRBV6-2 or TRBV6-3 with TRBJ1-1, with 8 bases that match TRBD1. The germline CDR1 and CDR2 sequences are MNHEY and SVGEGT. V shed 5 bases, J shed 2 bases, and the junction held 7 bases outside the gene matches. The CDR3 sequence is 15 residues long. The CDR3 DNA is TGTGCCAGCAGTCCTCCAGGGGGCGCTAACACTGAAGCTTTCTTT. Translated, it gives CASSPPGGANTEAFF.

The chain combines TRBV9 with TRBJ1-3; no firm D call. Looked up from germline, CDR1 is SGDLS and CDR2 is YYNGEE. V was clipped by 0 bases and J by 8 bases, with 21 bases between them. The CDR3 runs to 17 residues. CDR3 residues: CASSVAGPPSSTYTIYF. CDR3 DNA: TGTGCCAGCAGCGTAGCTGGCCCTCCGAGCAGTACTTACACCATATATTTT.

This clonotype showed up many times. The chain joins TRBV20-1 to TRBJ2-5, with 9 bases that match TRBD2. The germline V gene has CDR1 DFQATT and CDR2 SNEGSKA (reference sequence). The trim removed 0 bases at V and 5 bases at J, leaving 10 bases unmatched. The CDR3 totals 16 residues. In DNA, the CDR3 is TGCAGTGCTAGAGATCCCCAGCGGGGGGCGGGGGAGACCCAGTACTTC. This sequence encodes CSARDPQRGAGETQYF.

The chain joins TRBV2 to TRBJ1-4; a possible D gene is TRBD1 (5 bases). Germline values: CDR1 SNHLY, CDR2 FYNNEI. This CDR3 comprises 18 residues. Trimming cost V 4 bases and J 5 bases, with 23 bases left between them. DNA of the CDR3: TGTGCCAGCAGTGGACACCTCGGACTAGCGGGGGGAAATGAAAAACTGTTTTTT. This encodes CASSGHLGLAGGNEKLFF.

As for this clonotype: One end of the junction is discordant with germline, which a read error may explain. The gene calls are TRBV14 and TRBJ2-7; D might be TRBD2 (5 bases). The CDR3 extends over 14 amino acids. In germline, CDR1 is SGHDN, CDR2 FVKESK. The CDR3 region is CASSHGVPSTDTHF. CDR3 DNA sequence: TGTGCCAGCAGCCACGGGGTACCTAGCACAGATACGCACTTC.

The V gene is TRBV2, the J gene TRBJ2-7, with 8 bases matching TRBD1. Germline assignment: CDR1 SNHLY and CDR2 FYNNEI. CDR3 length: 13 residues. V was clipped by 6 bases and J by 5 bases; unmatched bases: 6. The CDR3 DNA reads TGTGCCAGCAGGTGGACAGGGAGCCACGAGCAGTACTTC. This encodes CASRWTGSHEQYF.

A few counts support this clonotype. The chain employs TRBV5-5 and TRBJ2-3; D tentatively fits TRBD1 or TRBD2 (5 bases each). V dropped 1 base and J dropped 15 bases, with 18 bases sitting between them. The CDR3 length is 13 residues. Looked up from germline, CDR1 is SGHKS and CDR2 is YYEKEE (reference sequence). This CDR3 reads CASSLSGQVGLYF. CDR3 bases: TGTGCCAGCAGCTTGAGCGGACAAGTCGGACTCTATTTT.

The chain combines TRBV6-4 with TRBJ1-6; the match to TRBD1 covers 7 bases. The CDR3 covers 14 residues. Germline CDR1 and CDR2: MRHNA and SNTAGT. After removal of 7 bases from V and 10 bases from J, the junction contained 10 bases not matched to a gene. The CDR3 sequence: CASTFRQGASPLHF. The CDR3 DNA follows: TGTGCCAGCACCTTCCGACAGGGAGCCTCACCCCTCCACTTT.

Note on this clonotype: This may be a read error: a much more frequent sequence differs by one nucleotide. The chain carries TRBV5-5 and TRBJ2-1; possible D gene TRBD2, 5 bases. V was shortened by 4 bases and J by 15 bases, with 20 bases between the two germline ends. Germline CDR1 reads SGHKS; CDR2 reads YYEKEE (reference sequence). This CDR3 is built from 13 residues. CDR3 sequence: CASSQDRSGRGFF. The CDR3 DNA sequence: TGTGCCAGCAGCCAAGATCGGTCGGGTCGGGGGTTCTTC.

In the case of this clonotype: Mismatch with germline at one junction end may stem from a read error. V usage is TRBV7-8 and J usage is TRBJ2-3; TRBD1 or TRBD2 may be the D gene (7 bases each). Germline values: CDR1 SGHVS, CDR2 FQNEAQ. The CDR3 length is 18 residues. The CDR3, as DNA: TGTGCCAGCAGCCCCCAGGGGGGGGAAGATCTGGAAACAGATACGCAGTATTTC. Its protein product is CASSPQGGEDLETDTQYF. The variable domain in full, completed from reference TRBV7-8 and TRBJ2-3, reads GAGVSQSPRYKVAKRGQDVALRCDPISGHVSLFWYQQALGQGPEFLTYFQNEAQLDKSGLPSDRFFAERPEGSVSTLKIQRTQQEDSAVYLCASSPQGGEDLETDTQYFGPGTRLTVL.

In the case of this clonotype: It may be a read error: a sequence one base away is much more abundant. The V gene is TRBV6-1, the J gene TRBJ2-1; D gene ambiguous. The CDR3 is 13 amino acids. CDR1 and CDR2 (germline): MNHNS, SASEGT. The CDR3 region is CTSSGSHYNEQFF. The CDR3 bases are TGTACCAGCAGTGGGTCACACTACAATGAGCAGTTCTTC.

Remarks on this clonotype: In this CDR3 the conserved last residue, phenylalanine or tryptophan, is missing, so a read error is likely. No DNA is shown, since the ends of the CDR3 on it are uncertain; the CDR3 is the one TCRdb lists. V and J are TRBV9 and TRBJ2-7; TRBD2 is taken as the D call from the table, unchecked against the DNA. Germline-derived CDR1 and CDR2 are SGDLS and YYNGEE. The length of the CDR3 is 13 amino acids, counting both ends. The CDR3 loop is CASSVIGGGAKYI.

The rearrangement joins TRBV6-1 to TRBJ2-3; 11 bases match TRBD2. V lost 6 bases to trimming and J lost 2 bases; unmatched junction nucleotides: 7. Germline V lookup: CDR1 MNHNS, CDR2 SASEGT. The CDR3 has 16 amino acids. For the CDR3, the DNA is TGTGCCAGCAGGCCTTCTAGCGGGGGGATCACAGATACGCAGTATTTT. This codes for CASRPSSGGITDTQYF.

The genes are TRBV5-5 and TRBJ2-1, with D possibly TRBD1 on 6 matching bases. The CDR3 loop spans 15 amino acids. V lost 0 bases and J 5 bases, leaving 12 bases between the germline ends. The germline CDR1 and CDR2 sequences are SGHKS and YYEKEE (reference sequence). The CDR3 loop is CASSLATGQNNEQFF. In nucleotides, the CDR3 is TGTGCCAGCAGCTTGGCTACAGGGCAGAACAATGAGCAGTTCTTC.

This clonotype has ten or more counts. V is TRBV25-1 and J is TRBJ1-1; D not certain. This CDR3 comprises 16 residues. Trimming took 3 bases from V and 14 from J, leaving 28 bases between them. Germline V gives CDR1 MGHDK, CDR2 SYGVNS. The CDR3 spells CASSDLAGTAEGIVFF. The CDR3 DNA sequence: TGTGCCAGCAGTGATCTAGCGGGCACTGCTGAAGGCATTGTCTTCTTT.

Remarks on this clonotype: This is likely a read error, given that the CDR3 carries no conserved phenylalanine or tryptophan at its end. The limits of the CDR3 on the DNA are not certain, so only TCRdb's listed CDR3 is given. The chain links TRBV2 to TRBJ2-5. Germline V gene lookup returns CDR1 SNHLY and CDR2 FYNNEI. The length of the CDR3 is 16 amino acids, counting both ends. The CDR3 spells CASSEDRITEAFIQQG.

This clonotype was observed at least ten times. The chain joins TRBV9 to TRBJ1-6; 9 positions match TRBD1. This CDR3 is 15 amino acids long. The J segment lost 11 bases and the V segment lost 3 bases, leaving 9 bases of the junction unmatched. CDR1 SGDLS and CDR2 YYNGEE come from the germline V gene. CDR3 nucleotides: TGTGCCAGCAGCGACAAGCAGACAGGGGGTACACCCCTCCACTTT. It specifies CASSDKQTGGTPLHF.

The rearrangement links TRBV7-2 to TRBJ2-5; no clear D. This CDR3 has 15 amino acids. V lost 6 bases to trimming and J lost 9 bases, with 23 bases between them. The germline CDR1 and CDR2 sequences are SGHTA and FQGNSA. For the CDR3, the DNA is TGTGCCAGCAGTTCCCGGGCATGGAATCTGCAGCCCCAGTACTTC. Its protein is CASSSRAWNLQPQYF. Full variable domain (missing parts from reference TRBV7-2 and TRBJ2-5): GAGVSQSPSNKVTEKGKDVELRCDPISGHTALYWYRQSLGQGLEFLIYFQGNSAPDKSGLPSDRFSAERTGGSVSTLTIQRTQQEDSAVYLCASSSRAWNLQPQYFGPGTRLLVL.

The chain joins TRBV20-1 to TRBJ2-1; weak D call: TRBD2 (5 bases). The V end was cut by 1 base, the J end by 9 bases, with 10 bases between. Germline V gene sequence: CDR1 DFQATT, CDR2 SNEGSKA (reference sequence). The CDR3 length is 12 residues. The CDR3 reads CSARGSAGEQFF. The CDR3 bases are TGCAGTGCTAGAGGTTCGGCGGGTGAGCAGTTCTTC.

This chain links TRBV7-8 with TRBJ2-7; 9 bases map to TRBD1. Per the germline V gene, CDR1 is SGHVS and CDR2 is FQNEAQ. J gave up 6 bases and V 6 bases, and 9 bases lay outside the gene matches. The CDR3 extends over 14 amino acids. Here the CDR3 DNA reads TGTGCCAGCAGACCAACCGGGACAGGGAGCGAGCAGTACTTC. Protein product: CASRPTGTGSEQYF.

The chain is built from TRBV7-2 and TRBJ1-2, with a tentative D call TRBD1 (6 bases). V was shortened by 5 bases and J by 12 bases, with 25 bases between the two germline ends. The CDR3 consists of 15 residues. CDR1 is SGHTA, CDR2 FQGNSA, per germline. The CDR3 DNA is TGTGCCAGCAGCCGAGCTAGCGGGGGGGCCCATACGCACACCTTC. It codes for CASSRASGGAHTHTF.

The V and J genes are TRBV20-1 and TRBJ2-5; 7 positions agree with TRBD2. J was trimmed by 2 bases and V by 3 bases; bases with no gene match: 21. The germline CDR1 and CDR2 sequences are DFQATT and SNEGSKA (reference sequence). The CDR3 has 19 amino acids. The CDR3 here is CSASPADGDMRRGQETQYF. In DNA, the CDR3 is TGCAGTGCTAGTCCCGCGGATGGGGATATGAGGCGGGGGCAAGAGACCCAGTACTTC.

For the CDR3, the DNA is TGCGCCAGCAGCCAATCCGTACCGGGACAGGGGCCTCTTTACCAAGAGACCCAGTACTTC. Protein product: CASSQSVPGQGPLYQETQYF. This chain joins TRBV4-1 and TRBJ2-5; 10 nucleotides line up with TRBD1. CDR1 is MGHRA, CDR2 YSYEKL, per germline. CDR3 length equals 20 residues. V shed 2 bases, J shed 0 bases, and the junction held 15 bases outside the gene matches.

Ten or more counts support this clonotype. The genes are TRBV6-1 and TRBJ1-6; unclear D gene. Trimming took 1 base from V and 10 from J, leaving 2 bases between them. Germline V gene sequence: CDR1 MNHNS, CDR2 SASEGT. The CDR3 totals 11 residues. The CDR3 reads CASSEGSPLHF. CDR3 bases: TGTGCCAGCAGTGAAGGATCACCCCTCCACTTT.